One T cell receptor beta chain is described in this entry. These data belong to a study of blood T cell repertoires in COVID-19. Study at large: COVID-19 samples from acute and convalescent phases originated in the United States, Italy and Spain. From T cells, B-cell-depleted T cells, or PBMCs came the material, which was cDNA or gDNA.

Enrolment of Seattle patients took place during active infection, and they were followed longitudinally. Authors' analysis steps: Reference gene primer amplification gave estimated nucleated cell counts. Produced via immunoSEQ multiplex PCR; TCRdb's table is partial and in-frame only. That table gives V, J and clone size, and the DNA gave D and trimming. This sample yields approximately 97,000 clones, of which roughly 92% are seen a single time; more than 1.5% belongs to the top ten. Germline V gene lookup returns CDR1 SGHVS and CDR2 FQNEAQ. There are 14 residues in the CDR3. V gave up 5 bases and J gave up 6 bases; unmatched junction bases: 7.

The TCR was taken from a woman aged 50 to 60 with COVID-19, enrolled during active disease. Sample: peripheral blood. This rearrangement joins TRBV7-8 to TRBJ1-1; 9 nucleotides align to TRBD1. CDR3 sequence (DNA): TGTGCCAGCAGCCTCAACAGGGGGCAATCTGAAGCTTTCTTT. This translates into CASSLNRGQSEAFF.